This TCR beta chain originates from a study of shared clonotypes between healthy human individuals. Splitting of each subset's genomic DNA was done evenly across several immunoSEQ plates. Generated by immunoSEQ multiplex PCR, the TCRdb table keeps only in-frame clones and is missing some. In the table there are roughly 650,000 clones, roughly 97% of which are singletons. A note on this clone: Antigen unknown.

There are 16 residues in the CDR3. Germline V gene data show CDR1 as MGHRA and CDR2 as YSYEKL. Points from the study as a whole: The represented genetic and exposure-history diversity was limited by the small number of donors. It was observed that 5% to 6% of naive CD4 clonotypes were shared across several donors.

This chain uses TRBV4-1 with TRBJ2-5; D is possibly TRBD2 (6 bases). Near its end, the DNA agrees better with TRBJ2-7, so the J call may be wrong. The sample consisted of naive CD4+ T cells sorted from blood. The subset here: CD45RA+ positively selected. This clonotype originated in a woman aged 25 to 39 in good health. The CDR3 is CASSQDQGAGPYEQYF. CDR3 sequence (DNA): TGCGCCAGCAGCCAAGACCAGGGAGCGGGTCCCTACGAGCAGTACTTC.